This T cell receptor (beta chain) was observed in a study of T cells in Graves' hyperthyroidism and ophthalmopathy. Findings of the study overall: The majority of expanded thyroid clonotypes above 0.001 also appeared in blood.

Fresh peripheral blood, roughly 10 ml, was the source of the PBMCs. The germline V gene encodes CDR1 DFQATT and CDR2 SNEGSKA (reference sequence). V lost 8 bases to trimming and J lost 1 base, with 11 bases between them. The CDR3 consists of 13 residues. This clonotype was found many times. Its antigen remains unidentified. TCR beta CDR3 sequences were amplified from RNA transcripts. First-round RT-PCR of the TCR CDR3 relied on the HTBI primer set. Via MiXCR, TCRdb re-called the multiplex PCR reads, giving one row per CDR3 protein. The sample records under 300,000 distinct CDR3 sequences, 13% to 15% being singletons.

The source of this sequence is a woman between 45 and 60 years old with Graves' hyperthyroidism that later progressed to Graves' ophthalmopathy. The chain couples TRBV20-1 to TRBJ2-2; D remains ambiguous. Sequences were obtained from blood. CDR3 region: CSLPPRNTGELFF. The CDR3 nucleotides read TGCAGTTTACCCCCACGGAACACCGGGGAGCTGTTTTTT.